This TCR beta chain derives from a study of shared clonotypes between healthy human individuals. Study observations and caveats: Sharing of clonotypes among donors was expected to vary with sequencing depth.

Deep-level running was used for the assay. Profiling relied on immunoSEQ multiplex PCR, and the TCRdb table lists in-frame clones only, not all of them. The sample carries around 2,000,000 clones, 95% recorded once. In the case of this clone: What it recognizes is unknown.

Every donor, a Caucasian adult, lived in Nashville, Tennessee. Germline trimming cut 5 bases from V and 9 bases from J; bases unmatched to any gene: 10. The CDR3 consists of 14 residues. Germline CDR1 and CDR2: WNHNN and SYGVQD (reference sequence). The receptor's source is a man in his late teens or twenties in good health. The sequencing input was naive CD4+ T cells sorted from blood. Subset here: CD45RA+ positively selected. The rearrangement links TRBV10-1 to TRBJ2-7; 10 bases are a match to TRBD1. CDR3 in amino acids: CASSRGQGNVGQYF. The CDR3, as DNA: TGCGCCAGCAGTAGGGGACAGGGGAATGTGGGGCAGTACTTC.